A single sample gave rise to the 21 T cell receptor beta chains below, sequenced in a study of shared clonotypes between healthy human individuals. Only CD45RO-negative cells positively selected for CCR7 counted as naive CD8 cells, so terminally differentiated effector memory CD45RA+ cells were excluded. Using immunoSEQ multiplex PCR, the repertoire was profiled, and TCRdb retains in-frame clones only, with some absent. The table lists roughly 2 million clones, just under 95% of them singletons, with around 1.1% in the top ten. Sequencing used naive CD8+ T cells sorted from blood. These receptors were collected from a man aged 18 to 35 in good health.

The rearrangement uses TRBV6-1 and TRBJ1-1; D uncertain. V was trimmed by 5 bases and J by 3 bases, leaving 13 bases between them. This CDR3 has 14 residues. Per the germline V gene, CDR1 is MNHNS and CDR2 is SASEGT. The CDR3 DNA reads as TGTGCCAGCAGTTATCGTGCTGGTTACACTGAAGCTTTCTTT. It encodes CASSYRAGYTEAFF.

This chain uses TRBV6-5 with TRBJ1-2; 7 positions match TRBD1. Trimming cost V 2 bases and J 7 bases; bases outside gene matches: 7. Germline CDR1 is MNHEY and CDR2 is SVGAGI. The CDR3 is 14 amino acids. This CDR3 is CASSYGEGAFGYTF. Written as DNA, the CDR3 is TGTGCCAGCAGTTACGGGGAGGGGGCGTTTGGCTACACCTTC.

The chain recombines TRBV7-9 with TRBJ1-6; unclear D gene. The V gene lost 1 base and the J gene lost 2 bases, with 9 bases spanning the gap. The CDR3 totals 16 residues. Germline V lookup: CDR1 SEHNR, CDR2 FQNEAQ (reference sequence). The CDR3 coding sequence is TGTGCCAGCAGCTTAGGGGGTAGGGCCTATAATTCACCCCTCCACTTT. Protein product: CASSLGGRAYNSPLHF.

In its sample, this clone was seen a few times. The gene calls are TRBV4-1 and TRBJ1-6; D is undetermined. The germline V and J ends were trimmed by 5 bases and 8 bases, with 10 bases remaining between them. Germline lookup yields CDR1 MGHRA and CDR2 YSYEKL. This CDR3 has 13 amino acids. CDR3 region: CASSWSGDSPLHF. The CDR3 region has the DNA TGCGCCAGCAGCTGGTCCGGTGATTCACCCCTCCACTTT.

This clone was observed once. The V gene is TRBV27, the J gene TRBJ1-5; no reliable D call. The germline gives CDR1 MNHEY, CDR2 SMNVEV (reference sequence). V was cut by 6 bases and J by 6 bases, with 12 bases left in between. The CDR3 sequence is 13 residues long. The CDR3 is CASSPGVGQPQHF. CDR3 DNA sequence: TGTGCCAGCAGCCCCGGGGTGGGTCAGCCCCAGCATTTT.

As for this clone: Other nucleotide sequences from this sample produce the same CDR3. V gene TRBV27 combines with J gene TRBJ2-6; D may be TRBD2 (5 bases). Trimming took 2 bases from V and 0 from J, leaving 8 bases between them. This CDR3 is built from 16 residues. CDR1 is MNHEY and CDR2 is SMNVEV in the germline V gene (reference sequence). CDR3: CASSLLGVSGANVLTF. CDR3 DNA sequence: TGTGCCAGCAGTTTACTCGGGGTCTCTGGGGCCAACGTCCTGACTTTC.

A note on this clone: Different DNA sequences within this sample yield the same CDR3. V usage is TRBV7-2 and J usage is TRBJ2-5; no clear D gene. Germline V gives CDR1 SGHTA, CDR2 FQGNSA. V was clipped by 2 bases and J by 1 base, with 8 bases between them. The CDR3 loop spans 14 amino acids. CDR3 in DNA: TGTGCCAGCAGCTTAATAAGGGCCCAAGAGACCCAGTACTTC. Protein product: CASSLIRAQETQYF.

This chain links TRBV6-1 with TRBJ2-7, with 7 bases lining up with TRBD1. After removal of 6 bases from V and 6 bases from J, the junction contained 8 bases not matched to a gene. Germline CDR1 reads MNHNS; CDR2 reads SASEGT. This CDR3 has 13 residues. The CDR3 protein is CASSYTGVGEQYF. Written as DNA, the CDR3 is TGTGCCAGCAGCTATACAGGGGTGGGCGAGCAGTACTTC.

The table lists this clone with a count of one. The V and J genes are TRBV19 and TRBJ2-5; D may correspond to TRBD1 or TRBD2 (5 bases each). The CDR3 has 13 residues. Germline V CDR1 and CDR2: LNHDA, SQIVND (reference sequence). Trimming stripped 3 bases from V and 10 bases from J, with 15 bases between. CDR3 DNA sequence: TGTGCCAGTAGTATCGGCCCTCGAGGGGACCAGTACTTC. It is translated as CASSIGPRGDQYF.

The chain has TRBV25-1 and TRBJ2-3; tentatively, D is TRBD1 (6 bases). Trimming shortened V by 5 bases and J by 6 bases, and 12 bases separated the two germline ends. The CDR3 is 13 amino acids. The germline gives CDR1 MGHDK, CDR2 SYGVNS. CDR3 DNA: TGTGCCAGCAGTAGAACAGGGTACGATACGCAGTATTTT. Translating gives CASSRTGYDTQYF.

The chain combines TRBV19 with TRBJ2-7; D unresolved. CDR1 LNHDA and CDR2 SQIVND come from the germline V gene (reference sequence). Trimming pared 1 base from V and 2 bases from J, leaving 9 bases between. The length of the CDR3 is 14 residues. The CDR3 nucleotides are TGTGCCAGTAGTATAGTAGAACAGCCCTACGAGCAGTACTTC. This sequence encodes CASSIVEQPYEQYF.

The gene calls are TRBV18 and TRBJ1-1; possible D gene TRBD1, 6 bases. This CDR3 is built from 17 residues. CDR1 is KGHSH, CDR2 LQKENI, per germline. Trimming cost V 3 bases and J 0 bases, with 17 bases left between them. CDR3 coding DNA: TGTGCCAGCTCACCTTCGAAGGGGGACCTCATGAACACTGAAGCTTTCTTT. It yields the protein CASSPSKGDLMNTEAFF.

The rearrangement uses TRBV7-6 and TRBJ2-1; 9 bases align to TRBD1. In germline, CDR1 is SGHVS, CDR2 FNYEAQ. V shed 4 bases and J 5 bases; nucleotides not matched to a gene: 0. The CDR3 contains 13 residues. The CDR3 here is CASSWTGDNEQFF. The DNA for the CDR3 is TGTGCCAGCAGCTGGACAGGGGACAATGAGCAGTTCTTC.

V gene TRBV5-6 combines with J gene TRBJ1-2, with unresolved D. Trimming removed 3 bases at V and 2 bases at J, with 11 bases between. The CDR3 length is 14 residues. Germline loops: CDR1 SGHDT, CDR2 YYEEEE. Here the CDR3 reads CASSSEGPNYGYTF. CDR3 DNA sequence: TGTGCCAGCAGCTCGGAGGGCCCAAACTATGGCTACACCTTC.

This clone was seen once. The chain joins TRBV28 to TRBJ2-5; possibly TRBD1 for D (5 bases). The CDR3 has 14 amino acids. The V end lost 4 bases, the J end lost 5 bases, and 14 bases lay between the germline ends. CDR1 MDHEN and CDR2 SYDVKM come from the germline V gene. CDR3: CASSYLGELETQYF. The CDR3 region has the DNA TGTGCCAGCAGTTACCTAGGGGAATTGGAGACCCAGTACTTC.

J is TRBJ2-7 and V is TRBV5-1; 11 nucleotides align to TRBD1. Germline V gene sequence: CDR1 SGHRS, CDR2 YFSETQ. The CDR3 loop spans 15 amino acids. With 4 bases clipped from V and 5 bases from J, the junction kept 8 bases outside the gene matches. The DNA of the CDR3 is TGCGCCAGCAGCCTATCCGGGACAGGGGGGAACGAGCAGTACTTC. It translates to CASSLSGTGGNEQYF.

The V call is TRBV14, the J call TRBJ2-7, with 7 nucleotides matching TRBD1. CDR3 size: 13 residues. The germline CDR1 and CDR2 sequences are SGHDN and FVKESK. V lost 5 bases to trimming and J lost 4 bases; unmatched junction nucleotides: 5. DNA of the CDR3: TGTGCCAGCAGCGAGACAGGGATGTACGAGCAGTACTTC. It yields the protein CASSETGMYEQYF.

V gene TRBV27 combines with J gene TRBJ1-4, with D possibly matching TRBD1 (5 bases). The germline V and J ends were trimmed by 3 bases and 3 bases, with 11 bases remaining between them. Germline V CDR1 and CDR2: MNHEY, SMNVEV (reference sequence). The CDR3 sequence is 15 residues long. CDR3 sequence (DNA): TGTGCCAGCAGTTTGATGGGGGTGGCTAATGAAAAACTGTTTTTT. This codes for CASSLMGVANEKLFF.

This CDR3 is CASSLYRANYGYTF. The CDR3 nucleotides are TGTGCCAGCAGTTTGTACAGGGCTAACTATGGCTACACCTTC. The chain couples TRBV27 to TRBJ1-2, with D tentatively TRBD1 (6 bases). The CDR3 runs to 14 residues. V was shortened by 3 bases and J by 0 bases, with 8 bases between the two germline ends. The germline CDR1 and CDR2 sequences are MNHEY and SMNVEV (reference sequence).

The rearrangement joins TRBV7-9 to TRBJ2-7, with TRBD1 identical over 9 bases. With V trimmed by 4 bases and J by 5 bases, 12 bases remained unmatched. Germline CDR1 SEHNR, CDR2 FQNEAQ (reference sequence). The length of the CDR3 is 16 residues. This CDR3 reads CASSSPSWGQGHEQYF. DNA for the CDR3: TGTGCCAGCAGCTCCCCGAGTTGGGGACAGGGCCACGAGCAGTACTTC.

Remarks on this clone: The missing conserved phenylalanine or tryptophan at the end of this CDR3 makes a read error likely. It is unclear where the CDR3 begins or ends on the DNA, so no DNA is shown, and the CDR3 is as TCRdb lists it. This chain joins TRBV1 and TRBJ2-7; TRBD2 reflects the table's D call only, with no check against the DNA. TRBV1 is tagged as a pseudogene. The CDR3 adds up to 13 amino acids, both ends counted. The CDR3 here is CTSSHLLRGPHSA.